This T cell receptor beta chain was retrieved from a study of early stage breast cancer tumors. Study summary: Among approximately 12 ER+/PR+/HER2- tumors, eight were ductal, four lobular.

Profiling relied on immunoSEQ multiplex PCR, and the TCRdb table lists in-frame clones only, not all of them. Among about 8,400 clones listed, 70% to 85% were seen once. Germline CDR1 reads WSHSY; CDR2 reads SAAADI. V gave up 1 base and J gave up 1 base, with 10 bases separating them. The CDR3 has 15 residues. The rearrangement joins TRBV10-2 to TRBJ1-2; D not resolved. This receptor was identified in a person between 60 and 69 years old with breast cancer. Sequenced sample: normal breast tissue next to the tumor. As DNA, the CDR3 is TGCGCCAGCAGTGAGTGGGTGCCCAATAACTATGGCTACACCTTC. Translation gives CASSEWVPNNYGYTF.